The 15 T cell receptor beta chains below all came from one sample that was sequenced in a study of T-cell memory formation after mild COVID-19. TCRdb re-called the 5' RACE reads through MiXCR, storing one row per CDR3 protein. Of hundreds of thousands of distinct CDR3 sequences in the sample, 15% were seen once. The sequencing sample was made of PBMCs or a T cell subset sorted from them (not recorded which). Receptors were obtained from a man between 18 and 29 years old who had mild COVID-19 (a few samples of this study predate the infection). Cell type and time point are not known.

In this sample, this clonotype turned up a few times. J is TRBJ2-2 and V is TRBV24-1; tentatively, D is TRBD2 (5 bases). Germline V CDR1 and CDR2: KGHDR, SFDVKD. The length of the CDR3 is 17 residues. Trimming cost V 0 bases and J 4 bases, with 14 bases left between them. For the CDR3, the DNA is TGTGCCACCAGTGATTTGTCGGGTCGAGGGAGCACCGGGGAGCTGTTTTTT. This translates into CATSDLSGRGSTGELFF.

In this sample, this clonotype turned up many times. The chain links TRBV5-1 to TRBJ2-2; TRBD1 might be the D (5 bases). V was trimmed by 0 bases and J by 1 base, leaving 7 bases between them. CDR1 SGHRS and CDR2 YFSETQ come from the germline V gene. The CDR3 runs 15 residues. This CDR3 reads CASSLGQGNTGELFF. For the CDR3, the DNA is TGCGCCAGCAGCTTGGGGCAGGGGAACACCGGGGAGCTGTTTTTT.

The chain links TRBV20-1 to TRBJ2-5, with unresolved D. This CDR3 is built from 10 residues. CDR1 is DFQATT and CDR2 is SNEGSKA in the germline V gene (reference sequence). V dropped 6 bases and J dropped 3 bases, with 5 bases sitting between them. The chain's CDR3 is CSAAEETQYF. The CDR3 DNA reads TGCAGTGCAGCCGAAGAGACCCAGTACTTC.

The rearrangement links TRBV6-1 to TRBJ2-7; TRBD2 is a possible D gene (5 bases). Per the germline V gene, CDR1 is MNHNS and CDR2 is SASEGT. V was trimmed by 7 bases and J by 0 bases, leaving 13 bases between them. This CDR3 has 14 residues. CDR3 loop: CASTPDWSSYEQYV. The CDR3 nucleotides are TGTGCCAGCACTCCGGACTGGTCCTCCTACGAGCAGTACGTC.

This clonotype was counted a few times. This chain joins TRBV3-1 and TRBJ2-4, with 9 bases that match TRBD1. With 1 base clipped from V and 7 bases from J, the junction kept 2 bases outside the gene matches. Germline CDR1 reads LGHDT; CDR2 reads YNNKEL (reference sequence). The CDR3 has 14 residues. This chain's CDR3 is CASSQGGTGNIQYF. In DNA form, the CDR3 reads TGTGCCAGCAGCCAAGGGGGGACAGGGAACATTCAGTACTTC.

The sample holds a few counts of this clonotype. The gene calls are TRBV7-8 and TRBJ1-1; 7 bases align to TRBD1. Looked up from germline, CDR1 is SGHVS and CDR2 is FQNEAQ. Trimming cost V 5 bases and J 5 bases; bases outside gene matches: 8. This CDR3 contains 14 residues. The chain's CDR3 is CASSPQGNRTEAFF. The CDR3 DNA follows: TGTGCCAGCAGCCCACAGGGGAACCGGACTGAAGCTTTCTTT. The whole variable domain, filled in from reference TRBV7-8 and TRBJ1-1, reads GAGVSQSPRYKVAKRGQDVALRCDPISGHVSLFWYQQALGQGPEFLTYFQNEAQLDKSGLPSDRFFAERPEGSVSTLKIQRTQQEDSAVYLCASSPQGNRTEAFFGQGTRLTVV.

This sequence joins TRBV9 and TRBJ2-5; 7 nucleotides match TRBD2. Per germline, CDR1 SGDLS and CDR2 YYNGEE. This CDR3 contains 13 residues. With 5 bases clipped from V and 5 bases from J, the junction kept 6 bases outside the gene matches. Here the CDR3 reads CASRPAGGETQYF. Here the CDR3 DNA reads TGTGCCAGCAGACCTGCCGGGGGGGAGACCCAGTACTTC.

The chain has TRBV20-1 and TRBJ1-6, with D possibly TRBD1 on 5 matching bases. CDR1 and CDR2 from the germline V gene are DFQATT and SNEGSKA (reference sequence). With 6 bases removed from V and 0 bases from J, the gap between germline ends came to 15 bases. The CDR3 contains 16 residues. The CDR3 DNA reads TGCAGTGCCGCGATGGGGGGGAACTCCTATAATTCACCCCTCCACTTT. Residues: CSAAMGGNSYNSPLHF.

This rearrangement joins TRBV7-2 to TRBJ1-1; D is perhaps TRBD1 (6 bases). Per the germline V gene, CDR1 is SGHTA and CDR2 is FQGNSA. V was pared by 5 bases and J by 4 bases, with 17 bases between. The CDR3 extends over 15 amino acids. The CDR3 sequence: CASSPTVGGPTEAFF. CDR3 bases: TGTGCCAGCAGCCCGACCGTAGGGGGGCCCACTGAAGCTTTCTTT.

The rearrangement uses TRBV18 and TRBJ1-2; 7 nucleotides match TRBD1. V shed 3 bases, J shed 6 bases, and the junction held 7 bases outside the gene matches. The CDR3 sequence is 14 residues long. Germline V CDR1 and CDR2: KGHSH, LQKENI. The CDR3 is CASSPGRGEDGYTF. The CDR3 region has the DNA TGTGCCAGCTCACCCGGCAGGGGGGAAGATGGCTACACCTTC.

The rearrangement links TRBV4-1 to TRBJ1-2; tentative D call: TRBD1 (5 bases). Trimming left V 1 base short and J 5 bases short, with 11 bases between. The germline CDR1 and CDR2 sequences are MGHRA and YSYEKL. The CDR3 extends over 14 amino acids. CDR3 region: CASSQGPEGYGYTF. DNA of the CDR3: TGCGCCAGCAGCCAAGGTCCCGAGGGGTATGGCTACACCTTC.

The rearrangement uses TRBV5-1 and TRBJ2-3, with 7 bases lining up with TRBD2. Germline V gene lookup returns CDR1 SGHRS and CDR2 YFSETQ. The trim removed 0 bases at V and 5 bases at J, leaving 9 bases unmatched. CDR3 length equals 16 residues. The CDR3 DNA follows: TGCGCCAGCAGCTTGGCCGGGGGGACTACTCAAGATACGCAGTATTTT. It encodes CASSLAGGTTQDTQYF.

This clonotype was observed a handful of times. The V call is TRBV7-3, the J call TRBJ2-5, with D perhaps TRBD1 or TRBD2 (5 bases each). This CDR3 spans 14 amino acids. Germline-derived CDR1 and CDR2 are SGHTA and FQGTGA. Trimming shortened V by 2 bases and J by 5 bases, and 12 bases separated the two germline ends. In DNA, the CDR3 is TGTGCCAGCAGCTTAGAGGGGTCCGGTGAGACCCAGTACTTC. This gives the protein CASSLEGSGETQYF. The full variable domain, completed using reference TRBV7-3 and TRBJ2-5, is GAGVSQTPSNKVTEKGKYVELRCDPISGHTALYWYRQSLGQGPEFLIYFQGTGAADDSGLPNDRFFAVRPEGSVSTLKIQRTERGDSAVYLCASSLEGSGETQYFGPGTRLLVL.

The J gene is TRBJ2-1, the V gene TRBV5-1; 8 nucleotides line up with TRBD1. The trim removed 4 bases at V and 9 bases at J, leaving 12 bases unmatched. Germline V gene sequence: CDR1 SGHRS, CDR2 YFSETQ. This CDR3 spans 15 amino acids. CDR3: CASSPRTGTLGEQFF. The CDR3 region has the DNA TGCGCCAGCAGCCCCCGGACAGGGACTTTGGGTGAGCAGTTCTTC. The entire variable domain, with the rest obtained from reference TRBV5-1 and TRBJ2-1, is as follows: KAGVTQTPRYLIKTRGQQVTLSCSPISGHRSVSWYQQTPGQGLQFLFEYFSETQRNKGNFPGRFSGRQFSNSRSEMNVSTLELGDSALYLCASSPRTGTLGEQFFGPGTRLTVL.

This clonotype was seen a handful of times. This chain joins TRBV4-3 and TRBJ2-1, with D uncertain. This CDR3 comprises 16 residues. In germline, CDR1 is LGHNA, CDR2 YSLEER. The ends were cut back, 0 bases at V and 2 bases at J, with 11 bases in the middle. The CDR3 nucleotides are TGCGCCAGCAGCCAAGATGTGGGGTACCCCTACAATGAGCAGTTCTTC. The encoded protein is CASSQDVGYPYNEQFF.